These T cell receptor beta chains were read from a single sample in a study of regulatory T cells in long-lasting Graves disease. MiXCR was run by TCRdb on the multiplex PCR reads, yielding one entry per CDR3 protein. Of around 450,000 distinct CDR3 sequences listed, 15% are singletons. These data were also reused for a study on T cells in Graves' hyperthyroidism and ophthalmopathy.

This sample comprised peripheral blood mononuclear cells (PBMCs), obtained at new diagnosis, from a patient treated with antithyroid drugs. These receptors were obtained from a woman in her thirties with Graves disease. Both conserved end residues are part of each CDR3. D genes are given only for firm matches. Only part of the rows carry a size: once, few, many, or a class if the clone is expanded.

J gene,D gene,V gene,clone size,CDR3 protein,CDR3 DNA
TRBJ2-7,-,TRBV7-3,many,CASSPDYNYEQYF,TGTGCCAGCAGCCCGGACTACAACTACGAGCAGTACTTC
TRBJ2-1,-,TRBV10-3,few,CAIKSGDYNEQFF,TGTGCCATCAAGTCAGGGGATTACAATGAGCAGTTCTTC
TRBJ2-1,-,TRBV7-8,-,CASSSGGITNNEQFF,TGTGCCAGCAGCTCCGGCGGGATTACAAACAATGAGCAGTTCTTC
TRBJ2-3,-,TRBV12-5,many,CASGLRPPGTDTQYF,TGTGCTAGTGGTTTGAGACCTCCCGGGACAGATACGCAGTATTTT
TRBJ1-5,-,TRBV12-3/TRBV12-4,-,CASSLGLPPSQPQHF,TGTGCCAGCAGTTTAGGATTGCCACCCAGTCAGCCCCAGCATTTT
TRBJ2-3,-,TRBV12-5,many,CASGLVPDEDTQYF,TGTGCTAGTGGTTTGGTCCCCGACGAAGATACGCAGTATTTT
TRBJ1-2,-,TRBV10-3,many,CAISDPRGLYGYTF,TGTGCCATCAGTGATCCCAGGGGACTCTATGGCTACACCTTC
TRBJ1-1,TRBD1,TRBV29-1,many,CSASGGLNTEAFF,TGCAGCGCCTCAGGGGGGTTGAACACTGAAGCTTTCTTT
TRBJ2-7,-,TRBV20-1,-,CSAITQGHEQYF,TGCAGTGCTATAACTCAGGGCCACGAGCAGTACTTC
TRBJ2-3,TRBD2,TRBV29-1,many,CSPRLAGDTQYF,TGCAGCCCACGACTAGCGGGGGATACGCAGTATTTT
TRBJ2-3,-,TRBV28,few,CASSLAGTQDANTQYF,TGTGCCAGCAGTCTCGCCGGGACACAGGACGCGAATACGCAGTATTTT
TRBJ1-1,TRBD1,TRBV18,many,CASSQGVSEFTEAFF,TGTGCCAGCTCGCAGGGGGTCAGTGAATTCACTGAAGCTTTCTTT
TRBJ2-7,-,TRBV5-1,-,CASSPTSLRGMGYEQYF,TGCGCCAGCAGCCCCACTTCCCTTCGTGGGATGGGCTACGAGCAGTACTTC
TRBJ2-3,TRBD2,TRBV12-3/TRBV12-4,few,CASSYRGGTSRGDTQYF,TGTGCCAGCAGTTATAGGGGGGGGACTAGCCGTGGAGATACGCAGTATTTT
TRBJ1-6,-,TRBV7-9,-,CASSRPGTYNSPLHF,TGTGCCAGCAGCCGGCCCGGCACCTATAATTCACCCCTCCACTTT
TRBJ2-5,-,TRBV11-3,many,CASTPRRGLQETQYF,TGTGCCAGCACCCCTCGTCGGGGCCTTCAAGAGACCCAGTACTTC
TRBJ2-5,TRBD2,TRBV6-2/TRBV6-3,-,CASSYQRGQETQYF,TGTGCCAGCAGTTACCAGCGGGGGCAAGAGACCCAGTACTTC